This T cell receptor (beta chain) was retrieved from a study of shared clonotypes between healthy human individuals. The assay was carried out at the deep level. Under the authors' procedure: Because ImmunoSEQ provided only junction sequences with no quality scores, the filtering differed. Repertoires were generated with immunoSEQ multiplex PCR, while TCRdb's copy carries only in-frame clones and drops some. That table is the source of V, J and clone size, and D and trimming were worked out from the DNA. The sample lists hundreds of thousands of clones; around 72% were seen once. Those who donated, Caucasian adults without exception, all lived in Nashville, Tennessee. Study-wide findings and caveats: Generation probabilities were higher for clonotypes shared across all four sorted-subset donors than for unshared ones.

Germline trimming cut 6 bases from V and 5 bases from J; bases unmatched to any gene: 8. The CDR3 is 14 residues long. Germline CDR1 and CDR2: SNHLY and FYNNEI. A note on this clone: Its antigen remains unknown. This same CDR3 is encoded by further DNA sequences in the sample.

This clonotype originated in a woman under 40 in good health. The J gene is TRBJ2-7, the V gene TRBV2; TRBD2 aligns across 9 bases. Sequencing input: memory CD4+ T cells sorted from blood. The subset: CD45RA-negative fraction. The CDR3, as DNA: TGTGCCAGCAGCCGGCTAGCGGGAATCAACGAGCAGTACTTC. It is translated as CASSRLAGINEQYF.